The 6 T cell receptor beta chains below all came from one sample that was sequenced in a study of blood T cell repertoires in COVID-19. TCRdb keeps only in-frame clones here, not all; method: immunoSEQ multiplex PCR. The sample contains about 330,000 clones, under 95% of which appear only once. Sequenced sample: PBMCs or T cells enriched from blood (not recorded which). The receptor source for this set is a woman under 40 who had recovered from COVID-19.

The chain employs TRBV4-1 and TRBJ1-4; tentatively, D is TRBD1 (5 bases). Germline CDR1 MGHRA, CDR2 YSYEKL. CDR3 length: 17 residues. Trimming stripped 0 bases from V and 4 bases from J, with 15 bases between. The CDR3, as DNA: TGCGCCAGCAGCCAAGAAACCACGGGGGGGATTAATGAAAAACTGTTTTTT. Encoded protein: CASSQETTGGINEKLFF.

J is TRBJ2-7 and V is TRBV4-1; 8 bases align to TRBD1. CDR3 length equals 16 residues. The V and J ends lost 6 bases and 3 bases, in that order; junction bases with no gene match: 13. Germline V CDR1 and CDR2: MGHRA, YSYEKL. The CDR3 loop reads CASRQIGQGIDYEQYF. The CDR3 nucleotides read TGCGCCAGCAGACAAATCGGACAGGGCATAGACTACGAGCAGTACTTC.

CDR3 coding DNA: TGCAGTGCTAGTGGACGTGGACTCTACAATGAGCAGTTCTTC. It is translated as CSASGRGLYNEQFF. The chain carries TRBV20-1 and TRBJ2-1; TRBD2 is a possible D gene (5 bases). CDR3 length: 14 residues. Trimming pared 3 bases from V and 3 bases from J, leaving 12 bases between. Germline values: CDR1 DFQATT, CDR2 SNEGSKA (reference sequence).

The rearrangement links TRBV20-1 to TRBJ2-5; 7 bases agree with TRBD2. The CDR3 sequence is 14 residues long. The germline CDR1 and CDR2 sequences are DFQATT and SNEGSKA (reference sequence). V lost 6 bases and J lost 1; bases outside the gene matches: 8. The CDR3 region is CSASRSSGQETQYF. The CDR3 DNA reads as TGCAGTGCCAGTCGGTCTAGCGGCCAAGAGACCCAGTACTTC.

In DNA form, the CDR3 reads TGTGCCAGCAGCAATATGGGACTAACGGAGAAGCAGTACTTC. As protein: CASSNMGLTEKQYF. This sequence joins TRBV7-2 and TRBJ2-7; 7 bases are shared with TRBD2. The CDR3 is made up of 14 amino acids. Looked up from germline, CDR1 is SGHTA and CDR2 is FQGNSA. V was clipped by 5 bases and J by 8 bases; unmatched bases: 12.

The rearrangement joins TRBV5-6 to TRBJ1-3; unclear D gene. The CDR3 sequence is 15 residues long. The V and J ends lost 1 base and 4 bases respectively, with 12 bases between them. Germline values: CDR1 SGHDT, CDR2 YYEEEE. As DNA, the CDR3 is TGTGCCAGCAGCTTGCTAGATAGGTCCGGAAACACCATATATTTT. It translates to CASSLLDRSGNTIYF.